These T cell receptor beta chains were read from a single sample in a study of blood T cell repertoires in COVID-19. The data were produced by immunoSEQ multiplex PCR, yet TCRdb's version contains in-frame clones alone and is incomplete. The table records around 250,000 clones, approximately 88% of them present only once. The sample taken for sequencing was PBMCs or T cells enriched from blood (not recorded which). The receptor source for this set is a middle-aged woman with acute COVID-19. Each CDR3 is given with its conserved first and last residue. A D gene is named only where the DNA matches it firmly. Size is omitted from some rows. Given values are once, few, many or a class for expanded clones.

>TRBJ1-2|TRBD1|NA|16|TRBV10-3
CAISEAPGGADYGYTF
TGTGCCATCAGTGAGGCCCCAGGGGGCGCGGACTATGGCTACACCTTC
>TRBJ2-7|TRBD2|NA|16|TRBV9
CASSVGTSGSSYEQYF
TGTGCCAGCAGCGTAGGGACTAGCGGGAGCTCCTACGAGCAGTACTTC
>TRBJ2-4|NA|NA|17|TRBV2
CASSEGFRGPAKNIQYF
TGTGCCAGCAGTGAAGGCTTCAGGGGTCCAGCCAAAAACATTCAGTACTTC
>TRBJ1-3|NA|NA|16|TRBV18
CASSPPARSRGNTIYF
TGTGCCAGCTCACCACCGGCCCGGTCGCGGGGGAACACCATATATTTT
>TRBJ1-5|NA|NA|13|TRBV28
CASSRDSNQPQHF
TGTGCCAGCAGCCGCGATAGCAATCAGCCCCAGCATTTT
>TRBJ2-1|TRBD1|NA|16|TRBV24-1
CATSDLGQGMSNEQFF
TGTGCCACCAGTGATTTGGGACAGGGCATGAGTAATGAGCAGTTCTTC
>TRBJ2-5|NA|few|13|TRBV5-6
CASSLVASETQYF
TGTGCCAGCAGCTTGGTAGCGTCAGAGACCCAGTACTTC
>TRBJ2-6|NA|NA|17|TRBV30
CAWSTGGLLSGANVLTF
TGTGCCTGGAGTACGGGGGGCCTCCTCTCTGGGGCCAACGTCCTGACTTTC
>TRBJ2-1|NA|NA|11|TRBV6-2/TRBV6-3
CASSGGDEQFF
TGTGCCAGCAGCGGCGGCGATGAGCAGTTCTTC
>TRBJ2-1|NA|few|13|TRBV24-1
CATSDLFNNEQFF
TGTGCCACCAGTGATTTGTTTAACAATGAGCAGTTCTTC
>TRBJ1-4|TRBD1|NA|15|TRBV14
CASSQGGTGYEKLFF
TGTGCCAGCAGCCAAGGCGGGACAGGGTATGAAAAACTGTTTTTT
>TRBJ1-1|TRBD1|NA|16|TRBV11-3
CASSLDLDRGNTEAFF
TGTGCCAGCAGCTTAGATCTCGACAGGGGGAACACTGAAGCTTTCTTT
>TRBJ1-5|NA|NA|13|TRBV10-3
CAISADRDQPQHF
TGTGCCATCAGTGCGGACAGAGATCAGCCCCAGCATTTT
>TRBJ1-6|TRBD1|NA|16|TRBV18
CASSPLDRGVNSPLHF
TGTGCCAGCTCACCACTGGACAGGGGGGTAAATTCACCCCTCCACTTT
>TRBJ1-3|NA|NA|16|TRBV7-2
CASSLAGGSGGNTIYF
TGTGCCAGCAGCTTAGCGGGGGGATCTGGGGGAAACACCATATATTTT
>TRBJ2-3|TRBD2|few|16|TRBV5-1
CASSPGLAGAADTQYF
TGCGCCAGCAGCCCCGGACTAGCGGGAGCAGCAGATACGCAGTATTTT
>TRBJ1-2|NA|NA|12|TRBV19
CASSNYRYGYTF
TGTGCCAGTAGTAATTATCGGTATGGCTACACCTTC
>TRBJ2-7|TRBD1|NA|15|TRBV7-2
CASSTGQGAFYEQYF
TGTGCCAGCAGCACAGGACAGGGGGCTTTCTACGAGCAGTACTTC
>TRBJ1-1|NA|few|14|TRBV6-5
CAVGGGVKDTEAFF
TGTGCGGTAGGAGGGGGGGTAAAGGACACTGAAGCTTTCTTT
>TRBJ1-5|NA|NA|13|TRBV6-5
CASSPQTNQPQHF
TGTGCCAGCAGTCCCCAGACAAATCAGCCCCAGCATTTT
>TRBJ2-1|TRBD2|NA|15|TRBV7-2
CASSLGLAVYNEQFF
TGTGCCAGCAGCTTGGGACTAGCGGTTTACAATGAGCAGTTCTTC
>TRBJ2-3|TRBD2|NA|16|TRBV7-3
CASSLTRTSGADTQYF
TGTGCCAGCAGCTTAACGAGAACTAGCGGCGCAGATACGCAGTATTTT
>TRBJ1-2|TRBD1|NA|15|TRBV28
CASSLLGSGQYGYTF
TGTGCCAGCAGTTTACTCGGTTCGGGACAGTATGGCTACACCTTC
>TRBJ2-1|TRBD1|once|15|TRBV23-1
CASSHQGATYNEQFF
TGCGCCAGCAGTCACCAGGGGGCGACGTACAATGAGCAGTTCTTC
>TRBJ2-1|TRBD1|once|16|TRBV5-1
CASSLGPTGGYNEQFF
TGCGCCAGCAGCCTGGGGCCTACAGGGGGGTACAATGAGCAGTTCTTC
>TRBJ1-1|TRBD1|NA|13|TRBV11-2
CASSSDRGFEAFF
TGTGCCAGCAGCTCTGACAGGGGGTTTGAAGCTTTCTTT
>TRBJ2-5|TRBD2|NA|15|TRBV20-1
CSASFLLADSGTQYF
TGCAGTGCTAGTTTCCTACTAGCGGATTCGGGGACCCAGTACTTC
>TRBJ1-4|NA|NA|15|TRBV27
CASSLRWEENEKLFF
TGTGCCAGCAGTTTGAGGTGGGAGGAGAATGAAAAACTGTTTTTT
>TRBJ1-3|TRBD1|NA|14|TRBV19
CASGQGGFGNTIYF
TGTGCCAGCGGACAGGGAGGCTTCGGAAACACCATATATTTT
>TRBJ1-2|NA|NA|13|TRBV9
CASSAGNSYGYTF
TGTGCCAGCAGCGCAGGTAACAGTTATGGCTACACCTTC
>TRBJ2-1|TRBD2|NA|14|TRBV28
CASSLGLAGSEQFF
TGTGCCAGCAGTTTAGGACTAGCGGGAAGTGAGCAGTTCTTC
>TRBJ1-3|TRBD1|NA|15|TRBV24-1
CATSDHGQGGNTIYF
TGTGCCACCAGTGACCATGGACAGGGAGGCAACACCATATATTTT
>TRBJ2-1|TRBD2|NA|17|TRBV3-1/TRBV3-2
CASSFGLAGSSYNEQFF
TGTGCCAGCAGCTTCGGACTAGCGGGAAGCTCCTACAATGAGCAGTTCTTC
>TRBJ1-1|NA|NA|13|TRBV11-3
CASRFLGGTEAFF
TGTGCCAGCAGATTCTTGGGAGGCACTGAAGCTTTCTTT
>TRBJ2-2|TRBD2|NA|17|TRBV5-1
CASSLAPSGSGTGELFF
TGCGCCAGCAGCTTGGCTCCTAGCGGGAGTGGCACCGGGGAGCTGTTTTTT
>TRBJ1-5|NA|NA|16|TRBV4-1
CASSQVGTGGGQPQHF
TGCGCCAGCAGCCAAGTCGGAACCGGGGGGGGGCAGCCCCAGCATTTT
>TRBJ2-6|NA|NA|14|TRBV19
CASKTGVGANVLTF
TGTGCCTCCAAAACGGGGGTTGGGGCCAACGTCCTGACTTTC
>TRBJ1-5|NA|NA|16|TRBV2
CASSEFGEPYNRPQHF
TGTGCCAGCAGTGAGTTCGGGGAGCCCTACAATAGGCCCCAGCATTTT
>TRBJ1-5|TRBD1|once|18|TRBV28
CASSLFGAGGWSNQPQHF
TGTGCCAGCAGTTTATTTGGGGCAGGGGGCTGGAGCAATCAGCCCCAGCATTTT
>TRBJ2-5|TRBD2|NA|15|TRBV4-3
CASSLDSGRWETQYF
TGCGCCAGCAGCCTAGATAGCGGGAGATGGGAGACCCAGTACTTC
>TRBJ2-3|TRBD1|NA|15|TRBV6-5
CASSPDRGSTDTQYF
TGTGCCAGCAGTCCGGACAGGGGATCCACAGATACGCAGTATTTT
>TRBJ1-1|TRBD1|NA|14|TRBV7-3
CASNSGGEGTEAFF
TGTGCCAGCAACTCAGGGGGCGAAGGAACTGAAGCTTTCTTT
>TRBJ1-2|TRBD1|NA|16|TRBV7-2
CASSLEVVTGVYGYTF
TGTGCCAGCAGCTTAGAGGTCGTGACAGGGGTTTATGGCTACACCTTC
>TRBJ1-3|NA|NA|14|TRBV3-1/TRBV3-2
CASSLVLSGNTIYF
TGTGCCAGCAGCCTGGTACTCTCTGGAAACACCATATATTTT
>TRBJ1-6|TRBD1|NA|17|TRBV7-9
CASSRDSRWDYNSPLHF
TGTGCCAGCAGCCGGGACAGTCGGTGGGACTATAATTCACCCCTCCACTTT
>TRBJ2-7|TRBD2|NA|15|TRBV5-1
CASRSGLAGVYEQYF
TGCGCCAGCAGGTCCGGACTAGCGGGAGTCTACGAGCAGTACTTC
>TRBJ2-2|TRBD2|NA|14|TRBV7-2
CASGSGSHSGELFF
TGTGCCTCAGGGAGCGGGAGTCATAGCGGGGAGCTGTTTTTT
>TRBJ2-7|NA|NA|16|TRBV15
CATSRDPRQPSYEQYF
TGTGCCACCAGCAGAGACCCTCGACAGCCGTCCTACGAGCAGTACTTC
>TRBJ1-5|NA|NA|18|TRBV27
CASSLMAGKGPSNQPQHF
TGTGCCAGCAGTTTAATGGCCGGGAAAGGGCCGAGCAATCAGCCCCAGCATTTT
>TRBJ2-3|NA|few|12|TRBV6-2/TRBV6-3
CASSSPVDTQYF
TGTGCCAGCAGCTCCCCGGTAGATACGCAGTATTTT
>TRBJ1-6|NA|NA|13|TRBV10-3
CAISGGPDSPLHF
TGTGCCATCAGCGGAGGACCAGATTCACCCCTCCACTTT
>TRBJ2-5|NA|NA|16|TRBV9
CASSASGYDGRETQYF
TGTGCCAGCAGCGCGAGCGGGTACGATGGAAGGGAGACCCAGTACTTC
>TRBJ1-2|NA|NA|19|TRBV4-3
CASSQVAVGRGFGRDGYTF
TGCGCCAGCAGCCAAGTTGCGGTGGGCCGAGGGTTCGGTCGGGATGGCTACACCTTC